This T cell receptor beta chain was found in a study of blood T cell repertoires in COVID-19. Libraries were prepared by immunoSEQ multiplex PCR; TCRdb keeps only in-frame clonotypes and omits some of them. The table includes 160,000 or so clones, roughly 90% detected once. V shed 2 bases and J shed 5 bases, with 13 bases lying between them. Germline lookup yields CDR1 SGHDT and CDR2 YYEEEE. The CDR3 spans 14 residues. The chain uses TRBV5-6 and TRBJ2-5; D is unclear. The clonotype originates from a man between 18 and 35 years old with acute or convalescent COVID-19. Sequenced sample: peripheral blood. The CDR3 loop is CASSFSSSGETQYF. DNA for the CDR3: TGTGCCAGCAGCTTCTCTAGTTCCGGGGAGACCCAGTACTTC.